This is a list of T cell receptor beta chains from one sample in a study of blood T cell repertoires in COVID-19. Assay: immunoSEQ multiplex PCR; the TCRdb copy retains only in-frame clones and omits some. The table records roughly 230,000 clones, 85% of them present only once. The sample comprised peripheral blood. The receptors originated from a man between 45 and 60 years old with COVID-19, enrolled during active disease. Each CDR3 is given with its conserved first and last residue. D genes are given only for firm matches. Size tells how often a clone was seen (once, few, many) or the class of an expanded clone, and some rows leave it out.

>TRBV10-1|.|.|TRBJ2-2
TGCGCCAGCAGTGAGACAGGAACCGGGGAGCTGTTTTTT
CASSETGTGELFF
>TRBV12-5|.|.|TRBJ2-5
TGTGCTAGTGGCTCCCCGCCCGGTCATCCCCAGTACTTC
CASGSPPGHPQYF
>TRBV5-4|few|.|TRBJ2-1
TGTGCCAGCAGCCGGGGTGGAAGCTCCTACAATGAGCAGTTCTTC
CASSRGGSSYNEQFF
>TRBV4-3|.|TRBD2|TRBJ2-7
TGCGCCAGCAGCCCGCCCCGGCTAGCGGGGGGACCTTACTTC
CASSPPRLAGGPYF
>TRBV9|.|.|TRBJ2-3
TGTGCCAGCAGCGGACAGACAGATACGCAGTATTTT
CASSGQTDTQYF
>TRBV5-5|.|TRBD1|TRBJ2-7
TGTGCCAGCAGCTTGTGGGACAGTACCTACGAGCAGTACTTC
CASSLWDSTYEQYF
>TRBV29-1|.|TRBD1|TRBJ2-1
TGCAGCGTACCGGGACAGGGGCTCGATGAGCAGTTCTTC
CSVPGQGLDEQFF
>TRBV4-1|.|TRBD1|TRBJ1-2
TGCGCCAGCAGCCACGGACAGGGAGGCAGGTATGGCTACACCTTC
CASSHGQGGRYGYTF
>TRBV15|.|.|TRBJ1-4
TGTGCCACCAGCAAAGCGTACCAGGGTAAACTGTTTTTT
CATSKAYQGKLFF
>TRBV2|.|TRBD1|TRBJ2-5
TGTGCCAGTCCGGGACAGGTCAACCAAGAGACCCAGTACTTC
CASPGQVNQETQYF
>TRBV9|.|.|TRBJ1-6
TGTGCCAGCAGCGTAGACGGGTCCCCCAATTCACCCCTCCACTTT
CASSVDGSPNSPLHF
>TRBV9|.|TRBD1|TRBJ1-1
TGTGCCAGCAGCGAACCCGAAGGGGGCGCGAACACTGAAGCTTTCTTT
CASSEPEGGANTEAFF
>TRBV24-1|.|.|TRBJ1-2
TGTGCCACCAGTGATTTAGGAGAACCCACCTTC
CATSDLGEPTF
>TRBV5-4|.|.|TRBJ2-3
TGTGCCAGCAGCGCTACTCCGGGAGATACGCAGTATTTT
CASSATPGDTQYF
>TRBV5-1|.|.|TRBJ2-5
TGCGCCAGCCGCCGGGACTTGGAGACCCAGTACTTC
CASRRDLETQYF
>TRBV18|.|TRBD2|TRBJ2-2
TGTGCCAGCGCGGGGGCGAACACCGGGGAGCTGTTTTTT
CASAGANTGELFF
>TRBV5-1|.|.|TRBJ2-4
TGCGCCAGCAGCTTGGGAGGGGACTTGGTGGGCATTCAGTACTTC
CASSLGGDLVGIQYF
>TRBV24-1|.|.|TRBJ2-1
TGTGCCACCAGTGATCCGAGGACGGACACAAGCTCCTACAATGAGCAGTTCTTC
CATSDPRTDTSSYNEQFF
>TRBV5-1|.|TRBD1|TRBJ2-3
TGCGCCAGCAGCCTGGGACAGGGTCTAGATACGCAGTATTTT
CASSLGQGLDTQYF
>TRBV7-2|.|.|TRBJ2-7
TGTGCCAGCAGCTTAGCGCAAGGGGGTTCCTCCTACGAGCAGTACTTC
CASSLAQGGSSYEQYF